This T cell receptor beta chain was sequenced for a study of blood T cell repertoires in COVID-19 (TCRdb year 2020). A note on the overall study: Samples covering the acute and convalescent phases of COVID-19 were provided by collaborators in the United States, Italy and Spain. The prospective study material was composed of cDNA or gDNA derived from T cells, B-cell-depleted T cells, or PBMCs. Deeply sampled blood TCRbeta repertoires from subjects exposed to, actively infected with, or recovered from COVID-19 were included in the dataset. The repertoires were made available in a free public database intended to serve as a resource for research on the immune response to SARS-CoV-2. Samples came from the ongoing ImmuneRACE study (first 160 participants) plus 1,254 subjects from 6 global collaborators. Sample metadata almost always included a de-identified subject ID, COVID-19 status, age in years and sex. HLA class I and class II types, where available, came from metadata supplied by the sample provider rather than from assay-based typing. Findings and caveats that apply to the study as a whole: Clinical and demographic metadata were provided uncurated, with the amount varying by source and participant.

One collaborating source in Seattle enrolled patients during active infection and followed them longitudinally through the course of disease. Whole blood was collected in K2EDTA tubes by collaborating institutions according to the institutions' own protocols. For TCRbeta analysis, collaborators shipped samples as frozen whole blood, isolated PBMCs, or DNA extracted from either of those sample types. TCRbeta CDR3 regions were amplified from genomic DNA by means of the immunoSEQ Assay, a bias-controlled multiplex PCR. Under the source paper's analysis protocol: The number of nucleated cells in each sample was estimated by amplification of reference gene primers within the assay. To quantify the absolute abundance of each unique TCRbeta CDR3 rearrangement, sequence reads were collapsed and filtered. Productive Simpson clonality was computed per sample as the square root of Simpson's diversity index over productive rearrangements. TCRdb obtained this table from immuneACCESS and retained in-frame rearrangements with V and J assigned. These tables miss some clones; where compared with another copy, unresolved V genes account for less than half of the shortfall, and the remainder is unexplained. V and J calls plus clone size are reproduced from that table; the DNA served to infer D and trimming. The sample includes 450,000 or so clones, with 85% to 90% observed a single time. In total, the top ten clones hold roughly 0.84% of the sample.

From the germline V gene (reference sequence), CDR1 is SEHNR and CDR2 is FQNEAQ. The CDR3 has 17 amino acids, counting the end cysteine and phenylalanine. Only the CDR3 part of the read is kept: 51 bases, read in frame from the first base. V lost 5 bases and J lost 4 bases, and the count of bases not matched to a germline gene is 8. Remarks on this clone: Its recognized antigen is unknown. No quality values exist for individual bases; no much larger clone is one base distant.

The rearranged chain carries TRBV7-9 and TRBJ2-7; TRBD2 matches 16 bases in the middle. The clonotype comes from a man between 18 and 35 years old with COVID-19, enrolled during active disease. The specimen sequenced was peripheral blood. This receptor carries the CDR3 CASSPGLAGGPWYEQYF. The bases are TGTGCCAGCAGCCCGGGACTAGCGGGGGGGCCTTGGTACGAGCAGTACTTC.